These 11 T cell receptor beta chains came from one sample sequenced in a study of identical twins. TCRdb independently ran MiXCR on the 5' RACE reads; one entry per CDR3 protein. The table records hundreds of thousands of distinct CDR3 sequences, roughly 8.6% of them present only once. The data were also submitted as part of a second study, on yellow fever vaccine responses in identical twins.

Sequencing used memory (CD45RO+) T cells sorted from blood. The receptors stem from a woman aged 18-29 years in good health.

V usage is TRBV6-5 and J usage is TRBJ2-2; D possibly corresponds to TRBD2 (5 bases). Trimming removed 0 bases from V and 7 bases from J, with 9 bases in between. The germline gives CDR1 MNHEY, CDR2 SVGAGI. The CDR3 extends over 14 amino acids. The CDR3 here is CASSYSSEVGELFF. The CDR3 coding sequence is TGTGCCAGCAGTTACTCTAGCGAGGTCGGGGAGCTGTTTTTT.

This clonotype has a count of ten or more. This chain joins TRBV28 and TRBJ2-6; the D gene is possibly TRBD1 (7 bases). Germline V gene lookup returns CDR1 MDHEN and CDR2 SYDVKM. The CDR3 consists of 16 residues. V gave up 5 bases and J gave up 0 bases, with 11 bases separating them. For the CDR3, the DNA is TGTGCCAGCAGTGGGGGGACAGCCTCTGGGGCCAACGTCCTGACTTTC. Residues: CASSGGTASGANVLTF.

The CDR3 reads CASSPLGGQGAGGELFF. In DNA form, the CDR3 reads TGCGCCAGCAGCCCCCTGGGGGGACAGGGGGCCGGCGGGGAGCTGTTTTTT. The genes are TRBV5-1 and TRBJ2-2; 12 nucleotides line up with TRBD1. V dropped 4 bases and J dropped 7; count of bases not matched to a gene: 11. This CDR3 contains 17 residues. CDR1 is SGHRS and CDR2 is YFSETQ in the germline V gene. Variable domain in full (rest from reference TRBV5-1 and TRBJ2-2): KAGVTQTPRYLIKTRGQQVTLSCSPISGHRSVSWYQQTPGQGLQFLFEYFSETQRNKGNFPGRFSGRQFSNSRSEMNVSTLELGDSALYLCASSPLGGQGAGGELFFGEGSRLTVL.

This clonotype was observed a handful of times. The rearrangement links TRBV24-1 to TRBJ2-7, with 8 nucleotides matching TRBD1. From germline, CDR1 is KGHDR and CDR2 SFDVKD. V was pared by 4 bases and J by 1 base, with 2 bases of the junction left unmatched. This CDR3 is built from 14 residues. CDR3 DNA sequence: TGTGCCACCAGTGAGGGACAGGCGTCCTACGAGCAGTACTTC. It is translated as CATSEGQASYEQYF.

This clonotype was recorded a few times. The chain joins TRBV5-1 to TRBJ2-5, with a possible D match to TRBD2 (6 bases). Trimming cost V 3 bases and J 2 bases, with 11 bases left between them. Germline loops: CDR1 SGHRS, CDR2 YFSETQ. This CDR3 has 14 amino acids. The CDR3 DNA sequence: TGCGCCAGCAGCTGGAGGGACCTACAAGAGACCCAGTACTTC. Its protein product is CASSWRDLQETQYF.

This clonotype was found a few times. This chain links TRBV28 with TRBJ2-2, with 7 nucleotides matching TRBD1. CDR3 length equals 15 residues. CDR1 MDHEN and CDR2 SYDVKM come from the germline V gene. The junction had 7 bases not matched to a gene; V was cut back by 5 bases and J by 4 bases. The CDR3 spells CASSIPGQITGELFF. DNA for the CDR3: TGTGCCAGCAGTATCCCGGGACAGATCACCGGGGAGCTGTTTTTT.

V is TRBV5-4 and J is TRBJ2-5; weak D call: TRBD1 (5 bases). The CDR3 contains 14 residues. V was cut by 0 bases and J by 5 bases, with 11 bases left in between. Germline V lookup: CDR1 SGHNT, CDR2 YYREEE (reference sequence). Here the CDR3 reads CASSLDRFLETQYF. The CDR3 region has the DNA TGTGCCAGCAGCTTGGACAGGTTCTTGGAGACCCAGTACTTC. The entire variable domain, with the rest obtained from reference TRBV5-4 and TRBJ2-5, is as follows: ETGVTQSPTHLIKTRGQQVTLRCSSQSGHNTVSWYQQALGQGPQFIFQYYREEENGRGNFPPRFSGLQFPNYSSELNVNALELDDSALYLCASSLDRFLETQYFGPGTRLLVL.

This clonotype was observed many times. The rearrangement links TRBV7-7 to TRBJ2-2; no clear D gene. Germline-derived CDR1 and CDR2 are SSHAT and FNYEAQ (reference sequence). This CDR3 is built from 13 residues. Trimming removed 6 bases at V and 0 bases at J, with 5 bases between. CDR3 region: CASRNANTGELFF. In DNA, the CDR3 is TGTGCCAGCAGAAACGCGAACACCGGGGAGCTGTTTTTT.

CDR3 amino acids: CASSLSVGEFHV. The CDR3 nucleotides read TGTGCCAGCAGTTTATCGGTGGGAGAGTTTCACGTC. The chain employs TRBV28 and TRBJ2-7; D is possibly TRBD2 (5 bases). The germline CDR1 and CDR2 sequences are MDHEN and SYDVKM. This CDR3 region has 12 residues.

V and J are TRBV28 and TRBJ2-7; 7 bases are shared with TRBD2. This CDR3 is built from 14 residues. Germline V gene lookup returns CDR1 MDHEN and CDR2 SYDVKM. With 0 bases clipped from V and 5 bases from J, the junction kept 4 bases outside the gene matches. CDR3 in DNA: TGTGCCAGCAGTTTATGGGGGAGGGCCCACGAGCAGTACTTC. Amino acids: CASSLWGRAHEQYF.

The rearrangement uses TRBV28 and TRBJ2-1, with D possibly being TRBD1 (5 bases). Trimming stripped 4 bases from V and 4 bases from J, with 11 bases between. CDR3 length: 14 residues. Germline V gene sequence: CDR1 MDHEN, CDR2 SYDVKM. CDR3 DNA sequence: TGTGCCAGCAGTTGGGGCAGTCTATACAATGAGCAGTTCTTC. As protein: CASSWGSLYNEQFF.